The 2 T cell receptor beta chains below all came from one sample that was sequenced in a study of T cells in Graves' hyperthyroidism and ophthalmopathy. RNA transcripts provided the source from which TCR beta CDR3 regions were amplified. Using the HTBI primer set, a first-round RT-PCR was run on the TCR CDR3. TCRdb analysed the multiplex PCR reads with MiXCR anew, one entry per CDR3 protein. The sample records some 650,000 distinct CDR3 sequences, around 16% being singletons. The sample comprised blood. All receptors derive from a woman aged 40 to 50 with Graves' ophthalmopathy.

This clonotype was counted ten times or more. The rearrangement joins TRBV20-1 to TRBJ1-4, with TRBD1 matching 7 bases. The CDR3 sequence is 14 residues long. Germline assignment: CDR1 DFQATT and CDR2 SNEGSKA (reference sequence). The V gene end was trimmed by 2 bases and the J gene end by 6 bases; junction bases not matched to a gene: 6. The CDR3 DNA reads TGCAGTGCTAGACCAGACAGGGATTATGAAAAACTGTTTTTT. This codes for CSARPDRDYEKLFF.

The V call is TRBV5-1, the J call TRBJ2-1, with 15 positions matching TRBD2. The V gene's germline CDR1 is SGHRS and CDR2 YFSETQ. J lost 3 bases, V lost 8 bases, and 9 bases had no gene match. The length of the CDR3 is 17 residues. CDR3 sequence (DNA): TGCGCCAGTAGTTTCCCGGGACTAGCGGGGGGCTACAATGAGCAGTTCTTC. This encodes CASSFPGLAGGYNEQFF.